Following are 2 T cell receptor beta chains from one sample sequenced in a study of cytomegalovirus exposure and HLA in healthy donors. 60 Vbeta and 13 Jbeta primers were used in PCR. Only in-frame clones appear in the TCRdb table, and some are missing; sequencing was by immunoSEQ multiplex PCR. The data contain 35,000 to 50,000 clones, about two thirds of them seen just once; the ten biggest clones take up about 12%. Material for sequencing was PBMCs. The origin of the receptors is a man aged 55 to 70 in good health and CMV-seropositive.

This clone has only a few counts. The V gene is TRBV28, the J gene TRBJ2-7; 9 bases align to TRBD2. V trimming: 6 bases; J trimming: 2 bases; junction bases outside the gene matches: 5. The CDR3 covers 14 residues. Germline V gene lookup returns CDR1 MDHEN and CDR2 SYDVKM. The CDR3 spells CASRFSGGTYEQYF. Here the CDR3 DNA reads TGTGCCAGCAGATTTAGCGGGGGAACCTACGAGCAGTACTTC.

The gene calls are TRBV29-1 and TRBJ2-7, with D possibly TRBD2 on 5 matching bases. V lost 1 base, J lost 0 bases, and 10 bases lay in between. Germline V CDR1 and CDR2: SQVTM, ANQGSEA. The CDR3 loop spans 14 amino acids. The CDR3 nucleotides are TGCAGCGTTGAAGGGACTGAGAGCTCCTACGAGCAGTACTTC. Its protein product is CSVEGTESSYEQYF.